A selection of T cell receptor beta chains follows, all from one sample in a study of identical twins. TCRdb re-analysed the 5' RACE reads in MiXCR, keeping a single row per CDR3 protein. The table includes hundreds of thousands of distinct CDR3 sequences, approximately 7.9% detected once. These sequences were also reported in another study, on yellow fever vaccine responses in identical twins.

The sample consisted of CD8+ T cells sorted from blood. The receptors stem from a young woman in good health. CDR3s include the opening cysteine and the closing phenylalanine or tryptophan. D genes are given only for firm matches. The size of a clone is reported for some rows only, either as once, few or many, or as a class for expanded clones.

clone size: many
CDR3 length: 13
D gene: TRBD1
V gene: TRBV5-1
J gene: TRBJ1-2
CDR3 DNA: TGCGCCAGCAGCTTGTTGAGGGGGCTCGGCTACACCTTC
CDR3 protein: CASSLLRGLGYTF

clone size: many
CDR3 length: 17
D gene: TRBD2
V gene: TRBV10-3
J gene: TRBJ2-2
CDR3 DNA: TGTGCCCACGGTTTATCCGGGACTAGCGATTACACCGGGGAGCTGTTTTTT
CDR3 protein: CAHGLSGTSDYTGELFF

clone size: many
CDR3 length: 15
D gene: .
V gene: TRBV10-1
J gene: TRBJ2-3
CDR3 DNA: TGCGCCAGCAGTGCAGGGTTGTTGGACACAGATACGCAGTATTTT
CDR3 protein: CASSAGLLDTDTQYF

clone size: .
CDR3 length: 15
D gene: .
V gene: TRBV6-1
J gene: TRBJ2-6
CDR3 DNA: TGTGCCAGCAGTGAACGAGCCTCTGGGGCCAACGTCCTGACTTTC
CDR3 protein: CASSERASGANVLTF

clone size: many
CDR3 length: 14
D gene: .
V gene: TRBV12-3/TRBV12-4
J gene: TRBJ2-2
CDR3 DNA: TGTGCCAGCAGTTTTCGGAGCTACACCGGGGAGCTGTTTTTT
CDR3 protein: CASSFRSYTGELFF

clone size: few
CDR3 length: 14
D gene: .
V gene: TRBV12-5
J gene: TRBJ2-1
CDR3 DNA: TGTGCTAGTGGTTTGGGACAGGCCTACAATGAGCAGTTCTTC
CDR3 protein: CASGLGQAYNEQFF

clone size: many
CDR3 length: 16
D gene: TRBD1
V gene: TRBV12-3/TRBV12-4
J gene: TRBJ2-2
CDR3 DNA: TGTGCCAGCAGTTCGACGGGACAGACGAACACCGGGGAGCTGTTTTTT
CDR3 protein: CASSSTGQTNTGELFF

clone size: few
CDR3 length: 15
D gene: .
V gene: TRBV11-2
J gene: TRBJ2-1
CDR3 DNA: TGTGCCAGCAGCTTCCTCGGGACTCCCTACAATGAGCAGTTCTTC
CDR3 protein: CASSFLGTPYNEQFF

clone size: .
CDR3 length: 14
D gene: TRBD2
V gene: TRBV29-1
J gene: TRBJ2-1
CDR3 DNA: TGCAGCGTCCCTAGCGGGTTCCGTCGGGATGAGCAGTTCTTC
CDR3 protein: CSVPSGFRRDEQFF

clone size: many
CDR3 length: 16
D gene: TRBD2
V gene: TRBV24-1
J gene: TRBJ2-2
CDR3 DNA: TGTGCCACCAGTGAGACTAGCGGGAGCAACACCGGGGAGCTGTTTTTT
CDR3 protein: CATSETSGSNTGELFF

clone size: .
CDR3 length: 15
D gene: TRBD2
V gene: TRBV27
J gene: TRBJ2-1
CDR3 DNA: TGTGCCAGCAGTCCGGGACTAGGTCCCCCCAATGAGCAGTTCTTC
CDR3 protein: CASSPGLGPPNEQFF

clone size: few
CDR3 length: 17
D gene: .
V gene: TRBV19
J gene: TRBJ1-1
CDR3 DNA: TGTGCCAGTAGTATAGCGGTCCTTCGGCAAATCAACACTGAAGCTTTCTTT
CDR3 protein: CASSIAVLRQINTEAFF

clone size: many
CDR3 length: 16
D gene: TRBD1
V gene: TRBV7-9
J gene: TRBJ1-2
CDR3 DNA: TGTGCCAGCAGCGCATACTCCGGGACAGCCCACTATGGCTACACCTTC
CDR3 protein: CASSAYSGTAHYGYTF

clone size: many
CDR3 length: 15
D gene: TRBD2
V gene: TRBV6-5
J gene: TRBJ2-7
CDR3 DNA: TGTGCCAGCAGGTCTACTAGCGGGGTCACCTACGAGCAGTACTTC
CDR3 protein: CASRSTSGVTYEQYF

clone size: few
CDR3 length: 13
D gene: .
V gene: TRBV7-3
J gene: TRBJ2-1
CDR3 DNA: TGTGCCAGCAGCTCGCCCAGCGACAATGAGCAGTTCTTC
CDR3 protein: CASSSPSDNEQFF

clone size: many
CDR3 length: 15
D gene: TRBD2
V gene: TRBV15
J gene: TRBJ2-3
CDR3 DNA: TGTGCCACCAGCAGAGAACGAGCGGGAGCGGATACGCAGTATTTT
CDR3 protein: CATSRERAGADTQYF

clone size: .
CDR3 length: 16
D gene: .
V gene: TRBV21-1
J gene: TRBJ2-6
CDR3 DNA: TGTGCCCTCTCGCAGGGTAGCCACTCTGGGGCCAACGTCCTGACTTTC
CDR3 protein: CALSQGSHSGANVLTF

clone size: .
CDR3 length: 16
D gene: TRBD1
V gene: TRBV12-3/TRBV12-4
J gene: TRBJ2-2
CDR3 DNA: TGTGCCAGCAGTAAAACCGGGACAGCGAACAACGGGGAGCTGTTTTTT
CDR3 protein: CASSKTGTANNGELFF

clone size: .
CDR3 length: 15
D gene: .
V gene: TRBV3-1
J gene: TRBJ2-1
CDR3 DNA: TGTGCCAGCAGCCAAGGTAGGGCAGGCTACAATGAGCAGTTCTTC
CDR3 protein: CASSQGRAGYNEQFF

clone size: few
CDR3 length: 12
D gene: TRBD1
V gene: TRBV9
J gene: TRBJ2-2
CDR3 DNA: TGTGCCAGCGACAGGGGAGCCGGGGAGCTGTTTTTT
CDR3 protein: CASDRGAGELFF

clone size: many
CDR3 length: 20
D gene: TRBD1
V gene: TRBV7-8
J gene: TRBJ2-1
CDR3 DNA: TGTGCCAGCAGCTTACCTCAGGGACAGGGGATAACGGGGACATACAATGAGCAGTTCTTC
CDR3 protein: CASSLPQGQGITGTYNEQFF

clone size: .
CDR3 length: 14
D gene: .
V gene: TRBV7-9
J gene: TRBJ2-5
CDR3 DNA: TGTGCCAGCAGCCCCAGGACGGGCCAAGAGACCCAGTACTTC
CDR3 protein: CASSPRTGQETQYF

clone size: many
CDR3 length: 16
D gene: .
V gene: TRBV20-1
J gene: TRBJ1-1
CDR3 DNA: TGCAGTGCTAGAGACGTCGGGTCGGGGTTGGACACTGAAGCTTTCTTT
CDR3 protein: CSARDVGSGLDTEAFF

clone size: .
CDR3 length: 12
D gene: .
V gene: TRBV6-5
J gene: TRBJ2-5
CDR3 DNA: TGTGCCAGCAGTTACTCTCCAGAGACCCAGTACTTC
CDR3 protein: CASSYSPETQYF

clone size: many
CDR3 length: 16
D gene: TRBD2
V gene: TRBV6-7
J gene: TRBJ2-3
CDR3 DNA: TGTGCCAGCAGTAACCCGAGGCTAGCGGGGAGAGATACGCAGTATTTT
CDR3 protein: CASSNPRLAGRDTQYF

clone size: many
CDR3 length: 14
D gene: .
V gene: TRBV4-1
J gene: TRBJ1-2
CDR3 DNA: TGCGCCAGCAGCCCCTCAGGCGCCGACTATGGCTACACCTTC
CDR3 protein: CASSPSGADYGYTF

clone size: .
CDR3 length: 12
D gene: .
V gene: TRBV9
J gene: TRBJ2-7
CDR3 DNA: TGTGCCAGCAGCCAGGGGGGTCACGAGCAGTACTTC
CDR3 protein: CASSQGGHEQYF

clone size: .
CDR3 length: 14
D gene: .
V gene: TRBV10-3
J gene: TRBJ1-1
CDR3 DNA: TGTGCCATCAGTGAGTGGGGGCCGAACACTGAAGCTTTCTTT
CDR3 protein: CAISEWGPNTEAFF

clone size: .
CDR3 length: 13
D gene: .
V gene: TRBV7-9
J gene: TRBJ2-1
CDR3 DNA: TGTGCCAGCAGCCCCCCTTCCTACAATGAGCAGTTCTTC
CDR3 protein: CASSPPSYNEQFF

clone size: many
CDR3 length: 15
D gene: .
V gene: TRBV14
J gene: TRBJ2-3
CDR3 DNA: TGTGCCAGCAGCCAACCGGCCTCTAGCACAGATACGCAGTATTTT
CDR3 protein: CASSQPASSTDTQYF

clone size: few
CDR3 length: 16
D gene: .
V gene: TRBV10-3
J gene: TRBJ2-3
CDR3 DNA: TGTGCCATCAGTGAGTCTGTGGACTCTTCAGGCGATACGCAGTATTTT
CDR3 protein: CAISESVDSSGDTQYF

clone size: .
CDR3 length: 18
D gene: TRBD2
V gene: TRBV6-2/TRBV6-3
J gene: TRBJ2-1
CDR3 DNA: TGTGCCAGCAGTTACCCCAAGGTAGCGGGAGACCTATACAATGAGCAGTTCTTC
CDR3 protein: CASSYPKVAGDLYNEQFF

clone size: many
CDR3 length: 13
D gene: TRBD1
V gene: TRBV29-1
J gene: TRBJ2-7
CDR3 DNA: TGCAGCGTTGAAGGACAGGGGGTCTACGAGCAGTACTTC
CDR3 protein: CSVEGQGVYEQYF

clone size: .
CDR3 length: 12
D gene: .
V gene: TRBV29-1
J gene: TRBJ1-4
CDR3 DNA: TGCAGATCTGCCCCCAGCGATGAAAAACTGTTTTTT
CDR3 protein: CRSAPSDEKLFF